This TCR beta chain stems from a study of blood T cell repertoires in COVID-19. Overall study context: COVID-19 samples from acute and convalescent phases originated in the United States, Italy and Spain.

The Seattle site enrolled patients during active infection and followed them longitudinally. In germline, CDR1 is DFQATT, CDR2 SNEGSKA (reference sequence). CDR3 length equals 11 residues. Sequencing used immunoSEQ multiplex PCR; TCRdb keeps in-frame clones, though not all of them. The sample has about 300,000 clones, roughly 90% seen once; the top ten hold approximately 1.8%. For this clone: The junction departs from the called germline gene at one end, perhaps through a read error.

The chain uses TRBV20-1 and TRBJ2-3, with TRBD2 matching over 8 bases. The sample consisted of peripheral blood. This TCR came from a woman younger than 45 with COVID-19, enrolled during active disease. For the CDR3, the DNA is TGCAGTGCTAGAGAAATTAGCGGGGTGGATTTT. Translating it yields CSAREISGVDF.